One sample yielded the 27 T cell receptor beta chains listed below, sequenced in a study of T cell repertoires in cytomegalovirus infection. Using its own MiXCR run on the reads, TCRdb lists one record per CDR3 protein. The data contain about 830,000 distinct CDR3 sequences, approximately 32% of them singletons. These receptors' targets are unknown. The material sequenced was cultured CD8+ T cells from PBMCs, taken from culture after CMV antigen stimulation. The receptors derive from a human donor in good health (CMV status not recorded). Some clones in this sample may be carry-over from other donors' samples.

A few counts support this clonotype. CDR3 protein: CASSEQNYSPLHF. Written as DNA, the CDR3 is TGTGCCAGCAGTGAGCAGAACTATTCACCCCTCCACTTT. The V call is TRBV2, the J call TRBJ1-6; D not certain. This CDR3 is built from 13 residues. Germline CDR1 reads SNHLY; CDR2 reads FYNNEI. V dropped 3 bases and J dropped 8 bases, with 8 bases sitting between them.

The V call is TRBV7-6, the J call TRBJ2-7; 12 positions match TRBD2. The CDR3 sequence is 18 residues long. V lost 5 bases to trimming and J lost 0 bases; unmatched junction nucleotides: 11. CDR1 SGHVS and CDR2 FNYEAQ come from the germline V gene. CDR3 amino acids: CASSPLTSGGWSSYEQYF. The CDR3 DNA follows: TGTGCCAGCAGCCCCCTGACTAGCGGGGGCTGGAGCTCCTACGAGCAGTACTTC.

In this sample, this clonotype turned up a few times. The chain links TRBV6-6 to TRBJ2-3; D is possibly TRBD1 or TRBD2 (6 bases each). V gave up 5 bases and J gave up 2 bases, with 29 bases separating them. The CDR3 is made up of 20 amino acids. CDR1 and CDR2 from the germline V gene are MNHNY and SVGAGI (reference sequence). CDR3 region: CASSPTPDGGHLSNTDTQYF. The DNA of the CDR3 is TGTGCCAGCAGTCCGACCCCAGATGGGGGGCATCTTTCCAACACAGATACGCAGTATTTT.

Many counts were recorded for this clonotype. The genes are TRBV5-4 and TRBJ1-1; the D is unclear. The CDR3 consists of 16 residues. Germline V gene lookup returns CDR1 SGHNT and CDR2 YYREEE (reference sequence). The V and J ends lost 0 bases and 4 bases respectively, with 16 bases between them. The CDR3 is CASSLARGLGGTEAFF. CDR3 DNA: TGTGCCAGCAGCTTGGCCCGAGGCCTTGGTGGCACTGAAGCTTTCTTT.

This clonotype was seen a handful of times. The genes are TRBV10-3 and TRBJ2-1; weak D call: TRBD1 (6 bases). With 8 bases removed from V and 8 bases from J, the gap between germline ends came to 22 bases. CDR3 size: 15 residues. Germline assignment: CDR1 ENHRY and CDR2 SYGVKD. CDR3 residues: CAISAGTTSRDEQFF. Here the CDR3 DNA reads TGTGCCATCTCAGCCGGGACAACCTCTCGCGATGAGCAGTTCTTC.

CDR3 residues: CASSLQQATNEKLFF. The DNA of the CDR3 is TGTGCCAGCAGTTTACAACAGGCAACTAATGAAAAACTGTTTTTT. The chain joins TRBV27 to TRBJ1-4, with D perhaps matching TRBD1 (5 bases). CDR1 is MNHEY, CDR2 SMNVEV, per germline (reference sequence). The CDR3 loop spans 15 amino acids. V was shortened by 2 bases and J by 0 bases, with 7 bases between the two germline ends.

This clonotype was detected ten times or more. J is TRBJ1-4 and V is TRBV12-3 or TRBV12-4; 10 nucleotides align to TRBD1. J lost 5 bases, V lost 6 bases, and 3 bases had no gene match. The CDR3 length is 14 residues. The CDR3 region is CASRPGQGNEKLFF. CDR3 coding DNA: TGTGCCAGCAGACCGGGACAGGGGAATGAAAAACTGTTTTTT.

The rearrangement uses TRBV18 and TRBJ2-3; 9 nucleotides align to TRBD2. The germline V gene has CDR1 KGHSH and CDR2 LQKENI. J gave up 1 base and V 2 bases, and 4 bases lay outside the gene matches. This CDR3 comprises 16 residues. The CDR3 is CASSPVAGAGTDTQYF. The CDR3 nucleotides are TGTGCCAGCTCACCAGTAGCGGGAGCGGGCACAGATACGCAGTATTTT.

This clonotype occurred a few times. The CDR3 DNA sequence: TGTGCCAGCAGTAAAAGACAGGGACCGAATGAGCAGTTCTTC. It is translated as CASSKRQGPNEQFF. The chain carries TRBV12-3 or TRBV12-4 and TRBJ2-1; 7 bases line up with TRBD1. The CDR3 runs to 14 residues. The junction had 8 bases not matched to a gene; V was cut back by 5 bases and J by 7 bases.

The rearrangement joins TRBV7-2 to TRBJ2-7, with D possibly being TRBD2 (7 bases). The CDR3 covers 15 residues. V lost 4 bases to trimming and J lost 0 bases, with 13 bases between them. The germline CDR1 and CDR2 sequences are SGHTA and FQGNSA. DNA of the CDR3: TGTGCCAGCAGCTACCACGGGGGGCCCTCCTACGAGCAGTACGTC. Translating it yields CASSYHGGPSYEQYV.

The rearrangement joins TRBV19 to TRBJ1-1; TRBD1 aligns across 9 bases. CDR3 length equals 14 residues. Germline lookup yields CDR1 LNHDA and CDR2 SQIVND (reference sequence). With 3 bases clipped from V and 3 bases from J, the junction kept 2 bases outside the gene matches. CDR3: CASSMNRGHTEAFF. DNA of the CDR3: TGTGCCAGTAGTATGAACAGGGGGCACACTGAAGCTTTCTTT.

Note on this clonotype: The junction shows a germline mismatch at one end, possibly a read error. The CDR3 spells CASSPIGGGTVAFF. Here the CDR3 DNA reads TGTGCCAGCTCACCGATCGGGGGGGGGACTGTAGCTTTCTTT. The chain joins TRBV18 to TRBJ1-1, with D perhaps TRBD1 (5 bases). Per the germline V gene, CDR1 is KGHSH and CDR2 is LQKENI. The CDR3 consists of 14 residues.

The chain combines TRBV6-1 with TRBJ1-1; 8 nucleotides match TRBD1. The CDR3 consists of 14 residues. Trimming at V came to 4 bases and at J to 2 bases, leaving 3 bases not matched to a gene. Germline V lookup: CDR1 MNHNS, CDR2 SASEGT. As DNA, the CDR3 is TGTGCCAGCAGTGGACAGGGGACTAACACTGAAGCTTTCTTT. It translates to CASSGQGTNTEAFF.

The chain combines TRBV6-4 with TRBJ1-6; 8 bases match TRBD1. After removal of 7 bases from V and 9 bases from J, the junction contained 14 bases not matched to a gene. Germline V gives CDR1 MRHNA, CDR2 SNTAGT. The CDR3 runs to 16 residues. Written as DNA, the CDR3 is TGTGCCAGCACCAGAGACCCCGGACAGGGCGGTTCACCCCTCCACTTT. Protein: CASTRDPGQGGSPLHF.

The CDR3 DNA follows: TGTGCCAGCAGCTTAGATCAGGGAGGGGCTGGGGCCAACGTCCTGACTTTC. Translated, it gives CASSLDQGGAGANVLTF. J is TRBJ2-6 and V is TRBV11-2; 7 bases align to TRBD2. The germline V gene encodes CDR1 SGHAT and CDR2 FQNNGV. The CDR3 covers 17 residues. Trimming at V came to 0 bases and at J to 2 bases, leaving 4 bases not matched to a gene.

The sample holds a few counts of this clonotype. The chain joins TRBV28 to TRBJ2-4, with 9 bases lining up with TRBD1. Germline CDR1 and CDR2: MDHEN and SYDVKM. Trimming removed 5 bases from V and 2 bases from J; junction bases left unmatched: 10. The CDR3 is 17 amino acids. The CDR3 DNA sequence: TGTGCCAGCAGTCCCCACGGACAGGGGCGCTCCAAAAACATTCAGTACTTC. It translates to CASSPHGQGRSKNIQYF.

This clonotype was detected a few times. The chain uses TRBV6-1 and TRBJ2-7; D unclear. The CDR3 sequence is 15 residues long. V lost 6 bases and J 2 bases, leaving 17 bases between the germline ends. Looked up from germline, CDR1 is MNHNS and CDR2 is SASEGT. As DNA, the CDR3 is TGTGCCAGCAGCGTCTGGACCGTAGCCCCCTACGAGCAGTACTTC. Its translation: CASSVWTVAPYEQYF.

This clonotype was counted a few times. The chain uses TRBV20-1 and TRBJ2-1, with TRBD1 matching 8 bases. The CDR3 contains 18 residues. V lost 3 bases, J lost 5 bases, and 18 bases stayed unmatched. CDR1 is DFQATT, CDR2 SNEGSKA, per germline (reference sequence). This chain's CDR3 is CSASGTQVGQGTHNEQFF. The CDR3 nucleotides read TGCAGTGCTAGCGGCACCCAAGTTGGACAGGGCACCCACAATGAGCAGTTCTTC.

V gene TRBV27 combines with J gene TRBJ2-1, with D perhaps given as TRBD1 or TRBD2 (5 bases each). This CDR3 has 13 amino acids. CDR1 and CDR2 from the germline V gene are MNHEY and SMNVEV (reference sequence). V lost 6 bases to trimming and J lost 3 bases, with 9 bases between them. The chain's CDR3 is CASRRGIYNEQFF. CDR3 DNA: TGTGCCAGCAGGAGGGGTATCTACAATGAGCAGTTCTTC.

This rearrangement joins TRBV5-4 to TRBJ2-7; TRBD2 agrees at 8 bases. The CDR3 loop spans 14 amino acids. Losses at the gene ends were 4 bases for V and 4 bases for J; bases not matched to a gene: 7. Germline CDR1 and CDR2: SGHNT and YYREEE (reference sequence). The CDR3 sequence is CASSTSGGDYEQYV. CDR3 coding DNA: TGTGCCAGCAGCACTAGCGGCGGGGATTACGAGCAGTACGTC.

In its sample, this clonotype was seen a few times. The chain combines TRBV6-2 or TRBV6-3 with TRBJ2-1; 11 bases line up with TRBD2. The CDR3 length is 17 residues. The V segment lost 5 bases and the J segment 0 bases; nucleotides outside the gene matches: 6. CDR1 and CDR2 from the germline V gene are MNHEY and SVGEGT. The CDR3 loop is CASSTRLAGSSYNEQFF. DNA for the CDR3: TGTGCCAGCAGTACCCGACTAGCGGGGAGCTCCTACAATGAGCAGTTCTTC.

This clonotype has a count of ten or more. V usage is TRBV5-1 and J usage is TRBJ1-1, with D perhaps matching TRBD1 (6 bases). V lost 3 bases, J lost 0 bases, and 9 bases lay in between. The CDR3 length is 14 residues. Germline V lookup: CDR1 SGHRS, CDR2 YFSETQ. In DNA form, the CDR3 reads TGCGCCAGCAGCTCTTGGACAGTGAACACTGAAGCTTTCTTT. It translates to CASSSWTVNTEAFF.

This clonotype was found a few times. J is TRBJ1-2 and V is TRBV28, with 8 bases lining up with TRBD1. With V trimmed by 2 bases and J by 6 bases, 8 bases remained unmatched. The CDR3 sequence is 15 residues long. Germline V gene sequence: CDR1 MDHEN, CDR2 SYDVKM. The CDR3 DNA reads TGTGCCAGCAGTTTAAGGGACAGGCAAGGGGATGGCTACACCTTC. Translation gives CASSLRDRQGDGYTF.

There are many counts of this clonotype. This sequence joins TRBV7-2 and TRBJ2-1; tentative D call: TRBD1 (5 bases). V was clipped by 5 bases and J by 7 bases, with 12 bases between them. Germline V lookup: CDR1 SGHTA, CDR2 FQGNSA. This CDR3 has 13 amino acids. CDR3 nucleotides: TGTGCCAGCAGCCAGGTCCCAGGGAATGAGCAGTTCTTC. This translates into CASSQVPGNEQFF.

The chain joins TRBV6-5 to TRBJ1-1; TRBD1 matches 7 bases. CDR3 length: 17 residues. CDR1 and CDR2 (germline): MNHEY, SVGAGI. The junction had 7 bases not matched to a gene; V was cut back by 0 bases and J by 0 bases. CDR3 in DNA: TGTGCCAGCAGTTACTCGAGGGGGCTCATCCTGAACACTGAAGCTTTCTTT. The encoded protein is CASSYSRGLILNTEAFF.

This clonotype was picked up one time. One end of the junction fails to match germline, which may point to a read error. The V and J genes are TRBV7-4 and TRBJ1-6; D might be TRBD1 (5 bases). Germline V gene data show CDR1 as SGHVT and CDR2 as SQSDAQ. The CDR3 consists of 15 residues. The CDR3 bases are TGTGCCAGCAGCTTAGCGGGGGGGGTTAATTCACCCCTCCAATTT. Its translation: CASSLAGGVNSPLQF.

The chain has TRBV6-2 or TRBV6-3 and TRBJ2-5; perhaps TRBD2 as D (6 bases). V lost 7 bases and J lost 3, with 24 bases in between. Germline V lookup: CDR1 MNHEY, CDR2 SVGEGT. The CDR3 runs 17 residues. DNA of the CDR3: TGTGCCAGCAAACCCATAGGAGGGCTCGGTTCTGAAGAGACCCAGTACTTC. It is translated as CASKPIGGLGSEETQYF.